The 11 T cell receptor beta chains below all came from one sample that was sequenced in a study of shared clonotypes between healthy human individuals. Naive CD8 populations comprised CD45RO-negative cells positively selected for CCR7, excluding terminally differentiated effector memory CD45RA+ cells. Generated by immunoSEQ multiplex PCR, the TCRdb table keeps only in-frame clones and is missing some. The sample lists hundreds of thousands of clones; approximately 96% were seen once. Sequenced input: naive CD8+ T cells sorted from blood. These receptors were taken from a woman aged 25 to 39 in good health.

This CDR3 is CASSLGWEAYEQYF. In DNA form, the CDR3 reads TGTGCCAGCAGCTTGGGGTGGGAGGCCTACGAGCAGTACTTC. The J gene is TRBJ2-7, the V gene TRBV5-6; D might be TRBD2 (6 bases). CDR1 is SGHDT and CDR2 is YYEEEE in the germline V gene. V was pared by 0 bases and J by 2 bases, with 9 bases between. CDR3 size: 14 residues. The full variable domain, its missing parts supplied by reference TRBV5-6 and TRBJ2-7, is DAGVTQSPTHLIKTRGQQVTLRCSPKSGHDTVSWYQQALGQGPQFIFQYYEEEERQRGNFPDRFSGHQFPNYSSELNVNALLLGDSALYLCASSLGWEAYEQYFGPGTRLTVT.

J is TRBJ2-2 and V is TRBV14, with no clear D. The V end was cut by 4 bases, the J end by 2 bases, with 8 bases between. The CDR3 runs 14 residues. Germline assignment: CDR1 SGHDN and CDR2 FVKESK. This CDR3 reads CASSPTLNTGELFF. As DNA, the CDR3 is TGTGCCAGCAGCCCGACCCTTAACACCGGGGAGCTGTTTTTT. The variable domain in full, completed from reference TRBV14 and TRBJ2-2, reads EAGVTQFPSHSVIEKGQTVTLRCDPISGHDNLYWYRRVMGKEIKFLLHFVKESKQDESGMPNNRFLAERTGGTYSTLKVQPAELEDSGVYFCASSPTLNTGELFFGEGSRLTVL.

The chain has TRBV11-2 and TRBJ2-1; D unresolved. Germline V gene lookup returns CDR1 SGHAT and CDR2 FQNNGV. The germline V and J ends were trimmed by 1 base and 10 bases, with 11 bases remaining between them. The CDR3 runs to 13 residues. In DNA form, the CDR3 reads TGTGCCAGCAGCTTAGCCACATGGGGAGAGCAGTTCTTC. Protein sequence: CASSLATWGEQFF.

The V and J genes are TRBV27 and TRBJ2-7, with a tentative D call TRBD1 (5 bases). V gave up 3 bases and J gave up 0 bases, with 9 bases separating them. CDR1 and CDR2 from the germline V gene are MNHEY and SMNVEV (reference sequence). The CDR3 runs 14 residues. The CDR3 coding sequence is TGTGCCAGCAGTTTCCAGGGTAACTCCTACGAGCAGTACTTC. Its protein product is CASSFQGNSYEQYF.

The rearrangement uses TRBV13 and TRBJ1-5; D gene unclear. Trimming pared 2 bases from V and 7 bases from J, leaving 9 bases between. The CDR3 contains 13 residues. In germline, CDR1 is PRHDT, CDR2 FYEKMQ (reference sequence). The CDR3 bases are TGTGCCAGCAGCTTATCGACAACCCAGCCCCAGCATTTT. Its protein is CASSLSTTQPQHF.

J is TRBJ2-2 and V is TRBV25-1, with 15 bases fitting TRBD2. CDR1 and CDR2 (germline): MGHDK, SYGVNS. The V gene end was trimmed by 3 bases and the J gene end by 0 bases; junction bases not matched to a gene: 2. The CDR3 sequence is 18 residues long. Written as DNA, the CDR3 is TGTGCCAGCAGTGACGGACTAGCGGGAGGGCCGAACACCGGGGAGCTGTTTTTT. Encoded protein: CASSDGLAGGPNTGELFF.

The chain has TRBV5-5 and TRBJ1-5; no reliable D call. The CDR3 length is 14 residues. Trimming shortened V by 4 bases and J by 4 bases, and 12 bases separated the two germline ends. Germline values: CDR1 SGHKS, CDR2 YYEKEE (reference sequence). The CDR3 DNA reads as TGTGCCAGCAGCGGAGGACGTCAAAATCAGCCCCAGCATTTT. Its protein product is CASSGGRQNQPQHF.

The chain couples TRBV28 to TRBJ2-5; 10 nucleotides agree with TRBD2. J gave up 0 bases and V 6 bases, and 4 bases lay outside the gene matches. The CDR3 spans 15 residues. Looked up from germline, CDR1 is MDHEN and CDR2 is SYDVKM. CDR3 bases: TGTGCCAGCAGCTCGGGACTAGCGTACCAAGAGACCCAGTACTTC. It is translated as CASSSGLAYQETQYF.

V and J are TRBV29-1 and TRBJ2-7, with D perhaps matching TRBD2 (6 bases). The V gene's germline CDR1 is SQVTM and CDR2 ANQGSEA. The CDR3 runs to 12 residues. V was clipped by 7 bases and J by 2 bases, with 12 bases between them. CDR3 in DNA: TGCAGCGCTCGGGACTCCACCTACGAGCAGTACTTC. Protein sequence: CSARDSTYEQYF.

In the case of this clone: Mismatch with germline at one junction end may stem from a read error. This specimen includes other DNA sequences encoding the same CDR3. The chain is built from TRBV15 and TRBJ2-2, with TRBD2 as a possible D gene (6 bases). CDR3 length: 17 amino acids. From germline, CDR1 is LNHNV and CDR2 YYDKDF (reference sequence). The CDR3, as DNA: TGTGCCACCAGCAGAGATCGGAGCAGGGAGGACACCGGAGAGCTGTTTTTT. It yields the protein CATSRDRSREDTGELFF.

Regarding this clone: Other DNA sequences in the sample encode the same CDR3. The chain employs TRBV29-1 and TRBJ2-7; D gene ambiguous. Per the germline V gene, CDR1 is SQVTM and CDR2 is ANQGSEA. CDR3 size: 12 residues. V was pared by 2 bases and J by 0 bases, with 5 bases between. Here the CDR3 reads CSVELGSYEQYF. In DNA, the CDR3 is TGCAGCGTTGAATTGGGCTCCTACGAGCAGTACTTC.